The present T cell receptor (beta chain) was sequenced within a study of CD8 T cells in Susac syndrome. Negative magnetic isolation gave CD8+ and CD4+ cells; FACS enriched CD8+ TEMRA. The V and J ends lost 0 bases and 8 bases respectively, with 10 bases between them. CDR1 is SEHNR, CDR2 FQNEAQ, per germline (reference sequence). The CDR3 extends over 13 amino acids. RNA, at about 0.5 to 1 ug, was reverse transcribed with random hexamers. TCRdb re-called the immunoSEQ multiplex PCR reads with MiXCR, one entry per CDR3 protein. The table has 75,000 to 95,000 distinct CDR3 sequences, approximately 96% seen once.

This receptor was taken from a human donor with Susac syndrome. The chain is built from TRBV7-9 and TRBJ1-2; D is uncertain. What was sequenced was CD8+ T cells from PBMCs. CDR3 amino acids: CASSLALSEGYTF. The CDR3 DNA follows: TGTGCCAGCAGCTTAGCGCTGTCGGAAGGCTACACCTTC.